A single sample gave rise to the 25 T cell receptor beta chains below, sequenced in a study of T cells after yellow fever vaccination. TCRdb reprocessed the 5' RACE reads with MiXCR, giving one entry per CDR3 protein. The table records nearly 550,000 distinct CDR3 sequences, approximately 21% of them present only once. Material: PBMCs, obtained 15 days after the yellow fever booster vaccination. The receptors here all came from a man aged 25 to 40 who received the YFV17D yellow fever vaccine.

There are a few counts of this clonotype. The J gene is TRBJ2-5, the V gene TRBV9, with 14 positions matching TRBD2. The CDR3 is made up of 15 amino acids. Germline V gene data show CDR1 as SGDLS and CDR2 as YYNGEE. J lost 4 bases, V lost 4 bases, and 3 bases had no gene match. The CDR3 coding sequence is TGTGCCAGCAGCACTGGACTAGCGGGAGGAGAGACCCAGTACTTC. The encoded protein is CASSTGLAGGETQYF.

This clonotype appeared many times. This rearrangement joins TRBV2 to TRBJ2-3, with D maybe TRBD2 (5 bases). Germline V gene data show CDR1 as SNHLY and CDR2 as FYNNEI. Between the trimmed V and J ends, which lost 3 bases and 9 bases, there was a span of 16 bases. This CDR3 is built from 14 residues. CDR3 sequence reads: CASSDGLAPWTQYF. As DNA, the CDR3 is TGTGCCAGCAGTGATGGGCTAGCCCCCTGGACGCAGTATTTT.

This chain uses TRBV7-8 with TRBJ2-7, with 7 bases aligning to TRBD2. Unmatched junction bases numbered 7, after V lost 2 bases and J lost 3 bases. This CDR3 region has 15 residues. Germline V CDR1 and CDR2: SGHVS, FQNEAQ. The CDR3 protein is CASSLLRGGYYEQYF. The CDR3 nucleotides read TGTGCCAGCAGCTTATTACGCGGGGGATACTACGAGCAGTACTTC.

The rearrangement links TRBV27 to TRBJ1-6; D is undetermined. CDR1 is MNHEY and CDR2 is SMNVEV in the germline V gene (reference sequence). Trimming took off 5 bases at V and 11 bases at J, with 10 bases between the two ends. CDR3 length: 12 amino acids. CDR3 sequence: CASSRIGPPLHF. The CDR3 nucleotides are TGTGCCAGCAGTCGTATAGGCCCACCCCTCCACTTT.

The CDR3 spells CASSSRDTTNEQFF. CDR3 sequence (DNA): TGTGCCAGCAGCTCCCGGGACACGACCAATGAGCAGTTCTTC. V is TRBV7-6 and J is TRBJ2-1; a possible D gene is TRBD1 (6 bases). This CDR3 spans 14 amino acids. Germline V CDR1 and CDR2: SGHVS, FNYEAQ. Trimming removed 4 bases at V and 6 bases at J, with 13 bases between.

The chain couples TRBV20-1 to TRBJ2-3; TRBD2 agrees at 7 bases. This CDR3 comprises 14 residues. The V gene's germline CDR1 is DFQATT and CDR2 SNEGSKA (reference sequence). V trimming: 3 bases; J trimming: 6 bases; junction bases outside the gene matches: 9. The CDR3 region is CSASRWEGPDTQYF. The CDR3 DNA reads as TGCAGTGCTAGTAGGTGGGAGGGCCCGGATACGCAGTATTTT.

The sample holds a few counts of this clonotype. This rearrangement joins TRBV5-1 to TRBJ2-2, with D maybe TRBD2 (7 bases). Germline CDR1 and CDR2: SGHRS and YFSETQ. CDR3 length equals 16 residues. V gave up 2 bases and J gave up 4 bases, with 15 bases separating them. The CDR3: CASSFGAGGRTGELFF. For the CDR3, the DNA is TGCGCCAGCAGCTTTGGGGCCGGGGGGCGCACCGGGGAGCTGTTTTTT.

The rearrangement uses TRBV20-1 and TRBJ2-2; 9 bases match TRBD2. The ends lost 0 bases at V and 6 bases at J; junction bases unmatched: 8. The CDR3 spans 16 residues. Per the germline V gene, CDR1 is DFQATT and CDR2 is SNEGSKA (reference sequence). Written as DNA, the CDR3 is TGCAGTGCTAGAGATCCTGGCGGGAGGGGGCCCGGGGAGCTGTTTTTT. As protein: CSARDPGGRGPGELFF.

The rearrangement joins TRBV18 to TRBJ2-7; the D gene could be TRBD1 or TRBD2 (5 bases each). The germline CDR1 and CDR2 sequences are KGHSH and LQKENI. The CDR3 covers 15 residues. Trimming took 3 bases from V and 2 from J, leaving 14 bases between them. As DNA, the CDR3 is TGTGCCAGCTCACCGGGATTGACAGCGGCCTACGAGCAGTACTTC. It codes for CASSPGLTAAYEQYF.

In this sample, this clonotype turned up a few times. This sequence joins TRBV10-3 and TRBJ2-1; a weak D match, TRBD2 (5 bases). Between the trimmed V and J ends, which lost 0 bases and 9 bases, there was a span of 15 bases. Per the germline V gene, CDR1 is ENHRY and CDR2 is SYGVKD. The CDR3 totals 15 residues. The CDR3 coding sequence is TGTGCCATCAGTGAGTCCGCCGCGACCGAGGGTGAGCAGTTCTTC. Translating it yields CAISESAATEGEQFF.

This clonotype was observed a few times. The gene calls are TRBV12-3 or TRBV12-4 and TRBJ2-1; D unclear. The V end was cut by 6 bases, the J end by 3 bases, with 15 bases between. The CDR3 has 15 residues. CDR3 sequence: CASRMSVLGYNEQFF. DNA of the CDR3: TGTGCCAGCAGGATGAGTGTTTTGGGCTACAATGAGCAGTTCTTC.

The V and J genes are TRBV20-1 and TRBJ2-1, with D unclear. Trimming removed 2 bases at V and 3 bases at J, with 11 bases between. Germline assignment: CDR1 DFQATT and CDR2 SNEGSKA (reference sequence). The CDR3 consists of 14 residues. As DNA, the CDR3 is TGCAGTGCTAGATCGTCCCTACGCTACAATGAGCAGTTCTTC. Protein: CSARSSLRYNEQFF.

This clonotype was detected only a few times. V gene TRBV20-1 combines with J gene TRBJ2-1; 9 positions agree with TRBD2. V lost 7 bases to trimming and J lost 6 bases; unmatched junction nucleotides: 10. The CDR3 is made up of 14 amino acids. CDR1 and CDR2 from the germline V gene are DFQATT and SNEGSKA (reference sequence). This CDR3 is CSGSEREVGNEQFF. The CDR3 coding sequence is TGCAGTGGATCCGAGCGGGAGGTCGGCAATGAGCAGTTCTTC.

V gene TRBV18 combines with J gene TRBJ2-2; D perhaps matches TRBD2 (5 bases). CDR1 is KGHSH and CDR2 is LQKENI in the germline V gene. With 2 bases removed from V and 2 bases from J, the gap between germline ends came to 12 bases. This CDR3 is 16 amino acids long. CDR3 DNA sequence: TGTGCCAGCTCACCAAACGTCGCTAGCAACACCGGGGAGCTGTTTTTT. As protein: CASSPNVASNTGELFF.

This clonotype was found a few times. This chain joins TRBV19 and TRBJ2-2; D uncertain. Germline assignment: CDR1 LNHDA and CDR2 SQIVND (reference sequence). V was clipped by 8 bases and J by 5 bases, with 9 bases between them. This CDR3 is built from 12 residues. CDR3 loop: CASSSQTGELFF. The CDR3 nucleotides are TGTGCCAGTTCCTCACAAACCGGGGAGCTGTTTTTT.

The J gene is TRBJ2-5, the V gene TRBV28; the D gene is possibly TRBD2 (6 bases). Trimming shortened V by 3 bases and J by 6 bases, and 14 bases separated the two germline ends. The germline CDR1 and CDR2 sequences are MDHEN and SYDVKM. This CDR3 comprises 14 residues. CDR3: CASSFGGMGKTQYF. CDR3 DNA: TGTGCCAGCAGTTTTGGCGGGATGGGGAAGACCCAGTACTTC.

The chain combines TRBV20-1 with TRBJ2-7; a possible D gene is TRBD1 (5 bases). Germline-derived CDR1 and CDR2 are DFQATT and SNEGSKA (reference sequence). The V end was cut by 1 base, the J end by 3 bases, with 10 bases between. The CDR3 totals 13 residues. CDR3 sequence (DNA): TGCAGTGCTAGAGGGGGCCCAAGCTACGAGCAGTACTTC. Its protein product is CSARGGPSYEQYF.

Here the CDR3 DNA reads TGTGCCAGCAGCCCAGGGGGTTCGAGCAATGAGCAGTTCTTC. Encoded protein: CASSPGGSSNEQFF. This chain joins TRBV7-2 and TRBJ2-1, with 7 nucleotides matching TRBD1. Germline V gene data show CDR1 as SGHTA and CDR2 as FQGNSA. V trimming: 5 bases; J trimming: 6 bases; junction bases outside the gene matches: 7. This CDR3 has 14 residues.

The V call is TRBV15, the J call TRBJ1-6; 11 bases agree with TRBD1. There are 14 residues in the CDR3. Trimming took 6 bases from V and 10 from J; bases not matched to a gene: 5. Germline assignment: CDR1 LNHNV and CDR2 YYDKDF (reference sequence). DNA of the CDR3: TGTGCCACCAGTCGAGGACAGGGGGCATCACCCCTCCACTTT. Its translation is CATSRGQGASPLHF.

The chain is built from TRBV4-3 and TRBJ1-3, with D maybe TRBD1 (5 bases). V shed 0 bases and J shed 4 bases, with 13 bases lying between them. Germline CDR1 and CDR2: LGHNA and YSLEER. The CDR3 length is 16 residues. The CDR3 spells CASSQDAGRRGNTIYF. In DNA, the CDR3 is TGCGCCAGCAGCCAAGATGCAGGGCGGCGAGGAAACACCATATATTTT.

A few counts support this clonotype. The chain links TRBV28 to TRBJ2-2; TRBD2 agrees at 7 bases. Germline V lookup: CDR1 MDHEN, CDR2 SYDVKM. The CDR3 is made up of 15 amino acids. The V gene end was trimmed by 8 bases and the J gene end by 2 bases; junction bases not matched to a gene: 8. For the CDR3, the DNA is TGTGCCAGCGGCCCGGGAGGCAGTAACACCGGGGAGCTGTTTTTT. As protein: CASGPGGSNTGELFF. Full variable domain (remainder filled in from reference TRBV28 and TRBJ2-2): DVKVTQSSRYLVKRTGEKVFLECVQDMDHENMFWYRQDPGLGLRLIYFSYDVKMKEKGDIPEGYSVSREKKERFSLILESASTNQTSMYLCASGPGGSNTGELFFGEGSRLTVL.

This clonotype has just a few counts. J is TRBJ2-2 and V is TRBV20-1; no clear D gene. CDR3 size: 12 residues. Per germline, CDR1 DFQATT and CDR2 SNEGSKA (reference sequence). V was trimmed by 3 bases and J by 6 bases, leaving 8 bases between them. The CDR3 region has the DNA TGCAGTGCTAGGACCGTCGCCGGGGAGCTGTTTTTT. Its translation is CSARTVAGELFF.

The chain joins TRBV7-2 to TRBJ2-5; 9 positions match TRBD1. The CDR3 is 14 amino acids. V lost 5 bases and J lost 5; bases outside the gene matches: 6. Germline assignment: CDR1 SGHTA and CDR2 FQGNSA. The CDR3 loop is CASSTGGAGETQYF. CDR3 coding DNA: TGTGCCAGCAGCACAGGGGGCGCGGGTGAGACCCAGTACTTC.

This clonotype was recorded a few times. A junction end diverges from the germline sequence, so it may reflect a read error. CDR3 in amino acids: CASTQINGTYIYTGELFF. The CDR3 nucleotides read TGTGCCAGCACCCAAATTAACGGGACTTACATATACACCGGGGAGCTGTTTTTT. This sequence joins TRBV4-2 and TRBJ2-2; possibly TRBD2 for D (6 bases). The CDR3 totals 18 residues. CDR1 and CDR2 (germline): LGHNA, YNFKEQ.

This clonotype showed up just a few times. The chain is built from TRBV27 and TRBJ2-1, with 15 bases matching TRBD2. With 1 base clipped from V and 9 bases from J, the junction kept 10 bases outside the gene matches. Germline V lookup: CDR1 MNHEY, CDR2 SMNVEV (reference sequence). The CDR3 has 18 residues. The CDR3 loop reads CASSLYSWTSGRAVEQFF. CDR3 coding DNA: TGTGCCAGCAGTTTATACTCCTGGACTAGCGGGAGGGCCGTTGAGCAGTTCTTC.